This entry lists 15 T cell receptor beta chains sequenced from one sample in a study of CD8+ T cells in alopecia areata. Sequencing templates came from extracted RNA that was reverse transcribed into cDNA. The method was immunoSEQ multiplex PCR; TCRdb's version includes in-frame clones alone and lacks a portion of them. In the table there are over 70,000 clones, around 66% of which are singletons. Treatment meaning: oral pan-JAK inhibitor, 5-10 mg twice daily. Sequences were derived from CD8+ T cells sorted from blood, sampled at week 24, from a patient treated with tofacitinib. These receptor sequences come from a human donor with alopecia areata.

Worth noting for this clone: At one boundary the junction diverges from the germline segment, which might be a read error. This CDR3 reads CASSSGWSNEKLFF. In DNA form, the CDR3 reads TGCGCCAGCAGCTCAGGGTGGTCTAATGAAAAACTGTTTTTT. The chain links TRBV5-4 to TRBJ1-4, with D possibly matching TRBD1 (5 bases). CDR1 SGHNT and CDR2 YYREEE come from the germline V gene (reference sequence). The CDR3 covers 14 residues.

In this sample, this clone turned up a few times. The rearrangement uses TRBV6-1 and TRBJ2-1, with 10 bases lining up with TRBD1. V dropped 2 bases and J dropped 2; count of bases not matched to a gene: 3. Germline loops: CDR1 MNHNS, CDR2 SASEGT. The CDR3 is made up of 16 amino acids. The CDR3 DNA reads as TGTGCCAGCAGTGAAAAGACAGGGGGCGCCTACAATGAGCAGTTCTTC. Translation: CASSEKTGGAYNEQFF.

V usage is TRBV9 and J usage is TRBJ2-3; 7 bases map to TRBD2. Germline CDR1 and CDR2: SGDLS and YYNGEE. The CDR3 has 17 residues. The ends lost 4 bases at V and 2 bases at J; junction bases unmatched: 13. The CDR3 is CASSLIDRAGFTDTQYF. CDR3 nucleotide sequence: TGTGCCAGCAGCCTCATAGATCGAGCGGGGTTCACAGATACGCAGTATTTT.

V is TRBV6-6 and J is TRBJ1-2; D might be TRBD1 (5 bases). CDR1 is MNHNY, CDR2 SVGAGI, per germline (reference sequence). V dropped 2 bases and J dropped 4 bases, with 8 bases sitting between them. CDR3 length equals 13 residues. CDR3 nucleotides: TGTGCCAGCAGTTACGTGGGGGGCTATGGCTACACCTTC. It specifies CASSYVGGYGYTF.

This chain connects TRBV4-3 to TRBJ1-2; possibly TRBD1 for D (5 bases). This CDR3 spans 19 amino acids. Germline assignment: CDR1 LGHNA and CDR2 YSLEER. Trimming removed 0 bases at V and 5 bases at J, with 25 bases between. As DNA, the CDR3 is TGCGCCAGCAGCCAAGATCTCCAGGACATCGGTAGGGTTTCGTATGGCTACACCTTC. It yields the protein CASSQDLQDIGRVSYGYTF.

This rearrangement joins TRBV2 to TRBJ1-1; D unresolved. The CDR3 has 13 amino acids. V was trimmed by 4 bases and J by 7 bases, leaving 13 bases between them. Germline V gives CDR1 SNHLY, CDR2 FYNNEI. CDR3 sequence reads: CASSVGLKNEAFF. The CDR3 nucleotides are TGTGCCAGCAGTGTCGGACTGAAAAATGAAGCTTTCTTT.

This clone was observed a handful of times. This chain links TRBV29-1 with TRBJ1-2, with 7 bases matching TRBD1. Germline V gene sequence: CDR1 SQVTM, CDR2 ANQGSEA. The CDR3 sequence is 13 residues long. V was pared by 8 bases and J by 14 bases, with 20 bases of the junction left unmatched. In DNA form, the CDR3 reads TGCAGCATAGGCTCTCGAGACAGGGCTCTTTTAACCTTC. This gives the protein CSIGSRDRALLTF.

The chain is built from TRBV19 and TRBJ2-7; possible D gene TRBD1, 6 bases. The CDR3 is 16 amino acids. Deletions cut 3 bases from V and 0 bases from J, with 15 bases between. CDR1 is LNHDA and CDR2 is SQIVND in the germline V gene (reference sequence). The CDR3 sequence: CASSIVGAGDSYEQYF. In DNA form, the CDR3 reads TGTGCCAGTAGTATTGTTGGGGCAGGGGACTCCTACGAGCAGTACTTC.

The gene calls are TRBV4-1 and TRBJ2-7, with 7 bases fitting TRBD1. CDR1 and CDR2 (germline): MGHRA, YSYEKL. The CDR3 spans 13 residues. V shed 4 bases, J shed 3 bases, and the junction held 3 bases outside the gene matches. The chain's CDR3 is CASSPGGHYEQYF. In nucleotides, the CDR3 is TGCGCCAGCAGCCCAGGGGGACACTACGAGCAGTACTTC.

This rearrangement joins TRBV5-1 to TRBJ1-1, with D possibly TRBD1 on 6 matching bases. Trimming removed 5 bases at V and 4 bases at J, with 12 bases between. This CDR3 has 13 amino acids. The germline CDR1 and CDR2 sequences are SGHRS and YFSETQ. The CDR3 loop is CASRTGLGTEAFF. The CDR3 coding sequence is TGCGCCAGCAGAACAGGGTTGGGCACTGAAGCTTTCTTT.

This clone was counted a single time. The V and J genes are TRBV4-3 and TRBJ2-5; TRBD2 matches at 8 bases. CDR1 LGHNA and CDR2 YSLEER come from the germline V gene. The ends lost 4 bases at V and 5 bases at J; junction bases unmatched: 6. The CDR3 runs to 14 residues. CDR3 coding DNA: TGCGCCAGCAGCCGTGAGCGGGGGCCGGAGACCCAGTACTTC. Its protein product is CASSRERGPETQYF.

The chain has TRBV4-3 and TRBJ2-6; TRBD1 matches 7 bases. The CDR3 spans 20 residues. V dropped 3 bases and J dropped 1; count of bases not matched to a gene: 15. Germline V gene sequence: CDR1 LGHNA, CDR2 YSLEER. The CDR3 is CASSQAMPRDRGSGANVLTF. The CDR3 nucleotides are TGCGCCAGCAGCCAGGCCATGCCCCGGGACAGAGGATCTGGGGCCAACGTCCTGACTTTC.

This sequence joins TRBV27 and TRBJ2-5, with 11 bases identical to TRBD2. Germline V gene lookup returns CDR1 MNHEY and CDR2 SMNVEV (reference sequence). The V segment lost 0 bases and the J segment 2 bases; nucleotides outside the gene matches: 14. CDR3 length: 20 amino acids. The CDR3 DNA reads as TGTGCCAGCAGTTTATCGTCCCCGACTAGCGGGGCACCATCTCAAGAGACCCAGTACTTC. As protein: CASSLSSPTSGAPSQETQYF.

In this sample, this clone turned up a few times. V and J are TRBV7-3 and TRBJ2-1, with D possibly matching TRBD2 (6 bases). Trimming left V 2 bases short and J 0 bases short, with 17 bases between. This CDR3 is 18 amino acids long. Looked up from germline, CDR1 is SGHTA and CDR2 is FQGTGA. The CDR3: CASSLLGGTPSSYNEQFF. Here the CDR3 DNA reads TGTGCCAGCAGCTTATTAGGTGGGACTCCAAGCTCCTACAATGAGCAGTTCTTC.

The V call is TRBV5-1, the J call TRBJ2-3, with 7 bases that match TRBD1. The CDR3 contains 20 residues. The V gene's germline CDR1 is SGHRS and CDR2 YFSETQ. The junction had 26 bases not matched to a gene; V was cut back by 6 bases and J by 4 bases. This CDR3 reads CASTGETGIGVSPVADTQYF. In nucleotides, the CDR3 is TGCGCCAGCACTGGAGAGACAGGGATAGGAGTGTCCCCTGTCGCAGATACGCAGTATTTT.